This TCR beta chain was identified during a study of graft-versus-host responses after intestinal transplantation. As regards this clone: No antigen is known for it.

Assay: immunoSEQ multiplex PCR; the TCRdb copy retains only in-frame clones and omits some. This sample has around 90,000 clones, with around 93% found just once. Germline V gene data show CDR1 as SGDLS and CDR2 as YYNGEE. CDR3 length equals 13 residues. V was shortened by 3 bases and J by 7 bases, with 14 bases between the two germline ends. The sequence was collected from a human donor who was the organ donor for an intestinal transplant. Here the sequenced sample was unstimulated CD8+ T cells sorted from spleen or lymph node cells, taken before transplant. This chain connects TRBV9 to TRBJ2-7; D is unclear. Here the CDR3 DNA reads TGTGCCAGCAGCGGATCCCGCTACGAAGAGCAGTACTTC. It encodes CASSGSRYEEQYF.